The TCR beta chain under discussion was sequenced for a study of OX40 agonist ivuxolimab in advanced cancers. Concerning the study at large: Ivuxolimab was an agonistic, fully human IgG2 monoclonal antibody directed against OX40 (CD134), a costimulatory receptor. Intravenous ivuxolimab was administered to patients every 2 weeks at six dose levels: 0.01, 0.1, 0.3, 1.5, 3 and 10 mg/kg. Of the approximately 54 dose-escalation patients, hepatocellular carcinoma was present in about 20, melanoma in some 15, renal cell carcinoma in 9 and head and neck cancer in 9. In the dose-escalation cohort, 82.7% of patients were male, and the mean age was about 55 years, with a range of about 23 to 85. Patients were allowed to have had prior anti-PD-1, anti-PD-L1 or anti-CTLA-4 therapy, and 40% of the dose-escalation patients had previously received checkpoint inhibitors. Partial responses occurred in three dose-escalation patients, of whom one had hepatocellular carcinoma and two had cutaneous melanoma. Peripheral TCRbeta sequencing aimed to test whether ivuxolimab altered TCR sequence diversity and caused clonal T-cell expansion. The paper covers the monotherapy dose-escalation part of the phase I ivuxolimab trial, which included N of about 51 patients. Results the study describes overall, beyond this receptor: After ivuxolimab, expanded clones were on average more numerous among CD8+ T cells than among CD4+ T cells. At doses from 0.1 to 3.0 mg/kg, clonal expansion was seen in both CD4+ and CD8+ blood T cells between baseline and week 6. In the 0.1-3.0 mg/kg groups, partial responders were among the patients with the lowest normalized peripheral clonal expansion, particularly in CD8+ T cells. Low levels of normalized T-cell clonal expansion were also seen in some patients who did not respond. The antigen specificity of the clonally expanded peripheral T cells was not determined.

Comment on this clone: No antigen is known for it. No base-level quality is on record; no much larger clone is a single base apart.

Patients with a history of autoimmune disease or receiving systemic immunosuppression were excluded from the trial. Peripheral blood for TCR sequencing was collected from all dose cohorts at baseline, on cycle 4 day 1, and on cycle 7 day 1. The samples were taken from a phase I, first-in-human, multicenter, open-label dose-escalation trial of ivuxolimab. Adults with locally advanced or metastatic melanoma, renal cell carcinoma, hepatocellular carcinoma or head and neck squamous cell carcinoma were enrolled in the trial. Before TCR sequencing, CD4+ T cells and CD8+ T cells were sorted from peripheral blood as separate populations. Genomic DNA was extracted from sorted cells for sequencing of the TCRbeta CDR3 region. TCRbeta CDR3 regions were sequenced using the immunoSEQ Assay. TCRdb took this table from immuneACCESS and kept in-frame rearrangements with V and J called. Such tables lack part of the clones; where checked against another copy, unresolved V genes explain under half of the gap, and the rest is unexplained. Here the sample has around 68,000 clones; 75% to 90% occur a single time. The ten largest clones add up to around 2.7% of the sample.

Trimming leaves V shorter by 6 bases and J shorter by 8 bases, with the junction holding 6 bases beyond the gene matches. Per the germline V gene (reference sequence), SEHNR is the CDR1 and FQNEAQ is the CDR2. Inclusive of the bounding cysteine and phenylalanine, the CDR3 is 14 residues long. Solely the CDR3 DNA is kept, with 42 bases framed from the first base. The starting material was CD4+ or CD8+ T cells sorted from blood, obtained in a trial of the OX40 agonist ivuxolimab. The TCR comes from an adult with an advanced solid tumor such as melanoma, head and neck, liver or kidney cancer. This chain is built from TRBV7-9 and TRBJ2-4; TRBD1 fits 11 bases in the junction. The CDR3 protein is CASRHGTGGDIQYF. The base sequence is TGTGCCAGCAGACATGGGACAGGGGGAGACATTCAGTACTTC.